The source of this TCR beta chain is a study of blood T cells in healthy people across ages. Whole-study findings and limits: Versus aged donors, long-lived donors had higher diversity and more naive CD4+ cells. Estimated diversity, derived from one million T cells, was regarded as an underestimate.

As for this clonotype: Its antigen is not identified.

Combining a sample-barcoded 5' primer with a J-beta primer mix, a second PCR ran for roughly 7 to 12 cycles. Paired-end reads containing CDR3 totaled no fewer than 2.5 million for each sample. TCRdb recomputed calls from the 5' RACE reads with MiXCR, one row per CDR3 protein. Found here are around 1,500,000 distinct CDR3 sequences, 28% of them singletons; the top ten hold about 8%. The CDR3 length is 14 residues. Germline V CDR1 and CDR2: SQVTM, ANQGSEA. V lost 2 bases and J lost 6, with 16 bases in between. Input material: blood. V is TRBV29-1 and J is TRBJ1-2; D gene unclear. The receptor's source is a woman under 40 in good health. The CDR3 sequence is CSVEYPGRVNGYTF. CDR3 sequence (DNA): TGCAGCGTTGAATACCCGGGGAGGGTGAATGGCTACACCTTC.